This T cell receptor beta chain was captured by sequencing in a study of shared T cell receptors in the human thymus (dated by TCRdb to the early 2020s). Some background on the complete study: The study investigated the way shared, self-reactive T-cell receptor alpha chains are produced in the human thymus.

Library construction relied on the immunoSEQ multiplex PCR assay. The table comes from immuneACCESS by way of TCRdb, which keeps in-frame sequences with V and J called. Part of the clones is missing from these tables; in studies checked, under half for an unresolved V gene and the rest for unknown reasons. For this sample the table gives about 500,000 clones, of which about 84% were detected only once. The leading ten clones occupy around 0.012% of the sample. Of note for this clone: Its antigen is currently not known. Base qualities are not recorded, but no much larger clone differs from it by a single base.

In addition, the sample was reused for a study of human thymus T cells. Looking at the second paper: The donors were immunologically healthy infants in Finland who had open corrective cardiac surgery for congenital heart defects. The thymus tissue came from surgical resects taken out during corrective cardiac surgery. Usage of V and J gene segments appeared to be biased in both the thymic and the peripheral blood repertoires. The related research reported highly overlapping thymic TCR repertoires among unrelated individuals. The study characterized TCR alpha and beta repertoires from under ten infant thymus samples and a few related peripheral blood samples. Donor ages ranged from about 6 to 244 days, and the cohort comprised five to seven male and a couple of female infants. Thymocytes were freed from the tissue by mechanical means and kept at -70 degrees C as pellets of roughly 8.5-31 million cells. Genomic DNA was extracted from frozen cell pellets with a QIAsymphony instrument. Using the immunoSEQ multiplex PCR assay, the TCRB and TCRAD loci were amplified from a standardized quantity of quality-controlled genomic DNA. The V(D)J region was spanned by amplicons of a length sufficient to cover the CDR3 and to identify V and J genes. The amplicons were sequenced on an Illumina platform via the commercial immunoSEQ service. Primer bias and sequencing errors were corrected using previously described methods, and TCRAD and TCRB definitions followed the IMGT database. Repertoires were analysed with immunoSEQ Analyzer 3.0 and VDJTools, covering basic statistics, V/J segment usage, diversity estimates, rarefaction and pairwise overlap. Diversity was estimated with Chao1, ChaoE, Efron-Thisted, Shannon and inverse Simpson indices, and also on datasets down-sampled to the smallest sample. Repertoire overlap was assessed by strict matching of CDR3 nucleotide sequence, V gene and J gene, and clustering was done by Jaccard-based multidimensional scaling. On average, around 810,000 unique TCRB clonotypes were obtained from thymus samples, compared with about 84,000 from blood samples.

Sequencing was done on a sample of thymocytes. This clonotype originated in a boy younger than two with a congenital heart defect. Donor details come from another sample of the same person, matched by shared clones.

The CDR3 amino acid sequence is: CASSQFPSGNSYEQYF. In nucleotides, the sequence is TGTGCCAGTAGTCAGTTCCCTAGCGGTAACTCCTACGAGCAGTACTTC. The chain employs TRBV19 and TRBJ2-7; 7 bases in the junction line up with TRBD2. As encoded in the germline V gene (reference sequence), CDR1 is LNHDA while CDR2 is SQIVND. Including the terminal cysteine and phenylalanine, the CDR3 comprises 16 residues. The entry retains the CDR3 DNA only, 48 bases that are in frame from base 1. Compared with germline, V lacks 5 bases and J lacks 0 bases; bases without a gene match: 10.